These 14 T cell receptor beta chains came from one sample sequenced in a study of Tregs in tolerant kidney transplant recipients. The table came from immunoSEQ multiplex PCR; TCRdb's copy has only in-frame clones and leaves some out. This table holds over 45,000 clones. The source material was CD4+ T cells from blood, sampled before the transplant. Every receptor here comes from a human donor who received a combined kidney and bone marrow transplant.

About this clone: Read data end 3 residues before the CDR3 end; the end is taken from the germline J gene. The chain combines TRBV2 with TRBJ1-1, with a possible D match to TRBD1 (6 bases). The germline CDR1 and CDR2 sequences are SNHLY and FYNNEI. The CDR3 extends over 14 amino acids. CDR3 amino acids: CASSDVTGYRVAFF. Incomplete CDR3 DNA: TGTGCCAGCAGTGATGTTACGGGATACAGGGTG.

In regard to this clone: The read stops 3 residues short of the end of the CDR3; the missing end is completed from the germline J gene. This chain links TRBV13 with TRBJ2-7; 9 positions match TRBD1. From germline, CDR1 is PRHDT and CDR2 FYEKMQ (reference sequence). The junction had 8 bases not matched to a gene; V was cut back by 5 bases and J by 3 bases. This CDR3 spans 15 amino acids. The CDR3 here is CASSKAPGQGYEQYF. The CDR3 DNA, read in part, is TGTGCCAGCAGCAAAGCGCCGGGACAGGGCTACGAG.

As to this clone: The CDR3 end is not reached by the read, which stops 3 residues before it; the germline J gene fills it in. The sample carries other DNA sequences with the same CDR3. J is TRBJ1-1 and V is TRBV18, with TRBD1 as a possible D gene (6 bases). Germline CDR1 KGHSH, CDR2 LQKENI. The CDR3 is 14 residues long. The V end lost 3 bases, the J end lost 2 bases, and 10 bases lay between the germline ends. This CDR3 is CASSPLQGNTEAFF. The CDR3 bases that were read are TGTGCCAGCTCACCGTTACAGGGTAACACTGAA.

Notes on this clone: The read ends 3 residues before the CDR3 terminus; that terminus is restored from the germline J gene. The chain carries TRBV5-4 and TRBJ2-2, with D maybe TRBD2 (6 bases). The V and J ends lost 2 bases and 0 bases respectively, with 11 bases between them. This CDR3 has 16 amino acids. The germline V gene encodes CDR1 SGHNT and CDR2 YYREEE (reference sequence). CDR3 amino acids: CASSLPTSSNTGELFF. The CDR3 DNA, read in part, is TGTGCCAGCAGCTTACCAACTAGCTCGAACACCGGGGAG. The whole variable domain, remainder taken from reference TRBV5-4 and TRBJ2-2, is ETGVTQSPTHLIKTRGQQVTLRCSSQSGHNTVSWYQQALGQGPQFIFQYYREEENGRGNFPPRFSGLQFPNYSSELNVNALELDDSALYLCASSLPTSSNTGELFFGEGSRLTVL.

About this clone: The read ends 3 residues before the CDR3 terminus; that terminus is restored from the germline J gene. J is TRBJ1-2 and V is TRBV20-1; D perhaps matches TRBD1 (5 bases). This CDR3 contains 13 residues. CDR1 is DFQATT, CDR2 SNEGSKA, per germline (reference sequence). Trimming pared 6 bases from V and 4 bases from J, leaving 15 bases between. The CDR3 loop is CSALRRQTYGYTF. The sequenced part of the CDR3 DNA is TGCAGTGCCCTCCGGCGACAGACCTATGGC.

Turning to this clone: The read ends 3 residues before the CDR3 terminus; that terminus is restored from the germline J gene. The chain joins TRBV19 to TRBJ1-2; 10 bases line up with TRBD1. Germline CDR1 reads LNHDA; CDR2 reads SQIVND (reference sequence). The CDR3 spans 14 residues. V shed 6 bases, J shed 7 bases, and the junction held 8 bases outside the gene matches. The CDR3 bases that were read are TGTGCCAGTAGCATCAAGACAGGGGGCTCTGGC. Translated: CASSIKTGGSG. The complete CDR3 sequence is CASSIKTGGSGYTF.

Notes on this clone: Sequencing ends 3 residues short of the CDR3 end; the germline J gene provides the rest. The chain couples TRBV30 to TRBJ2-7; 7 positions match TRBD1. Germline loops: CDR1 GTSNPN, CDR2 SVGIG (reference sequence). J lost 3 bases, V lost 7 bases, and 6 bases had no gene match. The CDR3 has 12 amino acids. The CDR3 bases that were read are TGTGCCTCCGGGACAGCCGGCTACGAG. Protein sequence: CASGTAGYE. The full CDR3 protein reads CASGTAGYEQYF.

About this clone: The read terminates 3 residues ahead of where the CDR3 ends, so the germline J gene completes it. V and J are TRBV9 and TRBJ2-1; 10 bases line up with TRBD2. V lost 6 bases and J lost 8; bases outside the gene matches: 8. Germline loops: CDR1 SGDLS, CDR2 YYNGEE. The CDR3 totals 14 residues. The CDR3 sequence: CASNPRLAGDEQFF. The CDR3 DNA, read in part, is TGTGCCAGCAACCCTAGACTAGCGGGCGATGAG.

Remarks on this clone: The DNA ends 3 residues before the CDR3 does, and the rest of the CDR3 is filled in from the germline J gene. The V and J genes are TRBV2 and TRBJ2-7, with 9 nucleotides matching TRBD1. Trimming at V came to 6 bases and at J to 6 bases, leaving 6 bases not matched to a gene. Germline CDR1 reads SNHLY; CDR2 reads FYNNEI. The CDR3 totals 13 residues. The CDR3 sequence is CASSWTGVTEQYF. Incomplete CDR3 DNA: TGTGCCAGCAGCTGGACAGGGGTTACCGAG.

Comments on this clone: The missing CDR3 end, 3 residues past where the read stops, is filled in from the germline J gene. This rearrangement joins TRBV20-1 to TRBJ2-7; D may be TRBD1 (6 bases). V was pared by 0 bases and J by 0 bases, with 12 bases between. Per germline, CDR1 DFQATT and CDR2 SNEGSKA (reference sequence). This CDR3 has 15 residues. The CDR3 spells CSARDRDISSYEQYF. The sequenced CDR3 bases are TGCAGTGCTAGAGACCGGGACATAAGCTCCTACGAG.

A word on this clone: The read comes to an end 3 residues before the CDR3 does, leaving the germline J gene to fill in the end. V gene TRBV18 combines with J gene TRBJ2-1; 7 nucleotides line up with TRBD1. Germline assignment: CDR1 KGHSH and CDR2 LQKENI. V lost 4 bases, J lost 8 bases, and 8 bases stayed unmatched. The CDR3 length is 14 residues. The sequenced CDR3 bases are TGTGCCAGCTCACGCGAACAGGGGTGGGATGAG. Its protein product is CASSREQGWDE. In full, the CDR3 reads CASSREQGWDEQFF.

As to this clone: The read comes to an end 3 residues before the CDR3 does, leaving the germline J gene to fill in the end. The genes are TRBV19 and TRBJ2-2; TRBD1 agrees at 8 bases. The CDR3 has 14 residues. Germline V lookup: CDR1 LNHDA, CDR2 SQIVND (reference sequence). The J segment lost 5 bases and the V segment lost 7 bases, leaving 6 bases of the junction unmatched. The sequenced part of the CDR3 DNA is TGTGCCAGTAAGGACAGGGCAGGGACCGGGGAG. It specifies CASKDRAGTGE. The CDR3 reads in full as CASKDRAGTGELFF.

Note on this clone: The CDR3 end is not reached by the read, which stops 3 residues before it; the germline J gene fills it in. The chain recombines TRBV20-1 with TRBJ2-3, with a weak D call TRBD2 (6 bases). Trimming pared 1 base from V and 5 bases from J, leaving 16 bases between. The CDR3 loop spans 15 amino acids. Per germline, CDR1 DFQATT and CDR2 SNEGSKA (reference sequence). The chain's CDR3 is CSARAPGVEKDTQYF. The DNA read from the CDR3 is TGCAGTGCTAGAGCGCCGGGGGTAGAAAAAGATACG.

Notes on this clone: The read falls 3 residues short of the CDR3 end, and the missing part is taken from the germline J gene. The rearrangement uses TRBV18 and TRBJ1-1, with D perhaps TRBD1 (5 bases). Germline CDR1 is KGHSH and CDR2 is LQKENI. With 1 base removed from V and 2 bases from J, the gap between germline ends came to 11 bases. The CDR3 extends over 15 amino acids. CDR3 DNA, as far as it was read: TGTGCCAGCTCACCACGGGGGGGAACCAACACTGAA. Translated, it gives CASSPRGGTNTE. The entire CDR3 protein reads CASSPRGGTNTEAFF.